The subject of this entry is one T cell receptor beta chain. This clone was observed a handful of times. Its antigen is currently not known. No qualities accompany the bases; no much larger clone lies one base away. The data stem from a study of multiple sclerosis patients with progressive multifocal leukoencephalopathy (dated by TCRdb to between 2018 and 2021). Context from the whole study: Controls were 4 to 6 natalizumab-treated MS patients who did not develop PML, sampled longitudinally. Longitudinal follow-up was performed in two natalizumab-treated patients who later developed PML, from before therapy through 6 and 12 months to PML onset. The study was designed to detect JC virus-specific or public T-cell expansions arising at the time of PML onset. Peripheral T and B cells were examined in MS patients who developed PML (4 under natalizumab, 1 after alemtuzumab) and in treated patients who did not develop PML. Summary of the overall study and its limitations: Analysis was restricted to peripheral blood, although for natalizumab-associated PML, cerebrospinal fluid or brain lymphocytes might be more informative. TRB clones with frequency above 0.5% were observed only in PML patients, but the clones expanded at PML onset were found to be already present before and during natalizumab therapy. Given the small, descriptive cohort, it remained unclear whether the study findings reflect JC virus infection or general immunocompromise. Most PML patients had lower normalized Shannon entropy, suggesting less diverse TRB repertoires, while values in the natalizumab-treated controls sat near 1. At the time PML developed, no common TRBV or TRBJ gene usage or preferential TRBV-TRBJ pairings were detected.

TRB CDR3 regions were amplified from genomic DNA with the immunoSEQ two-step multiplex PCR at survey-level depth. Synthetic inline TR CDR3 controls covering all V-J pairings were spiked into each PCR to estimate template counts and remove amplification bias. Reads were processed so that amplification and sequencing bias were reduced, and quantification was performed against synthetic TR CDR3 analogs. In the paper's pipeline: Raw data were processed in ImmunoSEQ Analyzer, with out-of-frame sequences and CDR3s containing stop codons removed, and genes were named according to IMGT nomenclature. Repertoire diversity was summarized as normalized Shannon entropy, defined as 1 minus Pielou's evenness. TRB sequences were treated as identical only when sharing V gene, J gene and CDR3. Public PML clonotypes were defined as CDR3s shared by two or more PML-onset samples but absent from earlier samples, from controls, and from public databases. Positional CDR3 amino acid composition was analyzed in Skylign with the observed count method. TCRdb mirrors the immuneACCESS table, restricted to in-frame sequences. Some clones are absent from its copies; in checked studies, under half trace to an unresolved V gene, and the reason for the others is unknown. V and J calls and clone size are those listed in that table; D and trimming were worked out from the DNA. The sample records around 32,000 clones, 90% to 95% of which are singletons. Of the sample, around 1.8% falls within the top ten clones.

The germline V gene sets CDR1 to SGHDT and CDR2 to YYEEEE. Trimming takes 3 bases from V and 7 bases from J, and the germline ends sit 16 bases apart. CDR3 length: 14 amino acids, cysteine to phenylalanine. This entry keeps only the CDR3 DNA: 42 bases, framed from base 1. The sample's time point label is to be understood as: before natalizumab initiation. Every listed patient had received interferon beta before, and every PML patient was female. Blood samples for T0 were taken before the first natalizumab infusion. Ficoll-Hypaque density gradient centrifugation was used to isolate peripheral blood mononuclear cells.

The receptor chain draws on TRBV5-6 and TRBJ1-2; the best D guess is TRBD1, with 6 bases matching. The sample taken for sequencing was PBMCs. The sequence was collected from a man aged 30-40 years with multiple sclerosis. The bases are TGTGCCAGCAGCTGGACCGGGACACCCTCTGGCTACACCTTC. Translation gives CASSWTGTPSGYTF.